A selection of T cell receptor beta chains follows, all from one sample in a study of molecular identifiers for immune sequencing clone quantification. TCRdb reprocessed the PCR reads via MiXCR and lists one record per CDR3 protein. The sample has approximately 590,000 distinct CDR3 sequences; around 25% are singletons. Specimen: naive CD8+ T cells from blood, with Jurkat cell RNA spiked in. The receptors stem from a human donor in good health. Some libraries in this study had Jurkat cell RNA spiked in. Both conserved end residues are part of each CDR3. D genes are given only for firm matches. Only part of the rows carry a size: once, few, many, or a class if the clone is expanded.

TRBD1,TRBJ1-3,TRBV2,.,CASRDTGDGNTIYF,TGTGCCAGCAGGGATACAGGGGATGGAAACACCATATATTTT
.,TRBJ2-5,TRBV27,.,CASSRRGLQETQYF,TGTGCCAGCAGTCGCAGGGGCCTCCAAGAGACCCAGTACTTC
.,TRBJ2-5,TRBV9,few,CASSVGRGVQETQYF,TGTGCCAGCAGCGTAGGCAGGGGGGTTCAAGAGACCCAGTACTTC
TRBD2,TRBJ2-2,TRBV9,few,CASSTTSGRNTGELFF,TGTGCCAGCAGCACCACTAGCGGGCGGAACACCGGGGAGCTGTTTTTT
.,TRBJ2-7,TRBV29-1,few,CSVLQDEQYF,TGCAGCGTGTTACAGGACGAGCAGTACTTC
.,TRBJ2-7,TRBV28,few,CASSWDFLEQYF,TGTGCCAGCAGTTGGGATTTCCTCGAGCAGTACTTC
.,TRBJ1-5,TRBV6-5,many,CASSSGTVGDQPQHF,TGTGCCAGCAGTTCGGGGACGGTGGGAGATCAGCCCCAGCATTTT
.,TRBJ1-1,TRBV11-2,.,CASSLLDRNTEAFF,TGTGCCAGCAGCTTATTGGACAGGAACACTGAAGCTTTCTTT
.,TRBJ2-3,TRBV3-1,many,CASSQDFGRTTDTQYF,TGTGCCAGCAGCCAAGATTTCGGACGGACCACAGATACGCAGTATTTT
TRBD1,TRBJ1-1,TRBV28,many,CASSLGGTGLVFF,TGTGCCAGCAGCTTAGGGGGGACAGGGTTGGTTTTCTTT
.,TRBJ2-4,TRBV27,.,CASTPGPPDELAKNIQYF,TGTGCCAGCACTCCGGGCCCCCCGGATGAGTTAGCCAAAAACATTCAGTACTTC
TRBD2,TRBJ2-7,TRBV9,few,CASSVASLAGYEQYF,TGTGCCAGCAGCGTAGCCAGTCTAGCGGGCTACGAGCAGTACTTC
.,TRBJ2-3,TRBV30,.,CTWRQDTSTDTQYF,TGTACCTGGAGACAGGATACTAGCACAGATACGCAGTATTTT
.,TRBJ2-7,TRBV28,few,CASSVSTYEQYF,TGTGCCAGCAGCGTCTCTACCTACGAGCAGTACTTC
TRBD2,TRBJ2-1,TRBV19,.,CASSIGELGLASYNEQFF,TGTGCCAGTAGTATAGGGGAGTTGGGACTAGCCTCCTACAATGAGCAGTTCTTC
.,TRBJ1-1,TRBV7-9,many,CASSYLQGNTEAFF,TGTGCCAGCAGCTACCTACAGGGTAACACTGAAGCTTTCTTT
TRBD2,TRBJ2-1,TRBV29-1,.,CSASGGERDEQSF,TGCAGCGCAAGCGGGGGCGAGAGGGATGAGCAGTCCTTC
TRBD1,TRBJ1-3,TRBV4-3,many,CASSQGQAPGNTIYF,TGCGCCAGCAGCCAGGGACAGGCCCCTGGAAACACCATATATTTT
TRBD1,TRBJ2-7,TRBV20-1,.,CSVRSSGQVYEQYF,TGCAGTGTTCGATCCTCGGGACAGGTCTACGAGCAGTACTTC
.,TRBJ2-5,TRBV11-2,many,CASSRGPGETQYF,TGTGCCAGCAGCCGGGGACCTGGAGAGACCCAGTACTTC
TRBD1,TRBJ2-1,TRBV2,.,CASSGTGVDEQFF,TGTGCCAGCAGTGGGACAGGGGTCGATGAGCAGTTCTTC
TRBD2,TRBJ2-7,TRBV6-4,.,CAGSKLAGAHEQYF,TGTGCCGGCAGTAAACTAGCGGGAGCCCACGAGCAGTACTTC
.,TRBJ1-2,TRBV27,.,CASSLVSGSPYGYTF,TGTGCCAGCAGTTTAGTGTCGGGATCGCCCTATGGCTACACCTTC
.,TRBJ1-5,TRBV27,.,CASSLIGNAQPQHF,TGTGCCAGCAGTTTAATAGGGAATGCTCAGCCCCAGCATTTT
TRBD1,TRBJ1-3,TRBV9,.,CASSGETGLAGSTIYF,TGTGCCAGCAGCGGAGAGACAGGGCTGGCTGGAAGCACCATATATTTT
.,TRBJ1-2,TRBV20-1,many,CSAASSYGYTF,TGCAGTGCTGCATCCAGCTATGGCTACACCTTC
TRBD1,TRBJ2-7,TRBV27,.,CASRWTGGPCEQYF,TGTGCCAGCAGGTGGACAGGGGGCCCTTGCGAGCAGTACTTC
.,TRBJ1-1,TRBV5-1,many,CATSFTGLTEAFF,TGCGCCACCAGTTTTACAGGGTTGACTGAAGCTTTCTTT
.,TRBJ1-5,TRBV20-1,few,CSATSRDNYSNQPQHF,TGCAGTGCCACGTCAAGGGACAACTATAGCAATCAGCCCCAGCATTTT
.,TRBJ2-1,TRBV7-8,few,CASSPIGGLYNEQFF,TGTGCCAGCAGCCCTATAGGGGGGCTGTACAATGAGCAGTTCTTC
.,TRBJ1-1,TRBV20-1,few,CSATGGDYTEAFF,TGCAGTGCTACGGGGGGTGACTACACTGAAGCTTTCTTT
.,TRBJ2-3,TRBV27,.,CASTREPHGGTDTQYF,TGTGCCAGCACTCGGGAACCCCACGGGGGCACAGATACGCAGTATTTT
.,TRBJ2-7,TRBV13,many,CASGNSGVSHEQYF,TGTGCCAGCGGTAATTCGGGGGTTTCCCACGAGCAGTACTTC
.,TRBJ1-1,TRBV5-5,many,CASSLSRAGNENTEAFF,TGTGCCAGCAGCTTGAGTCGTGCAGGGAACGAGAACACTGAAGCTTTCTTT
.,TRBJ2-3,TRBV12-3/TRBV12-4,many,CASSLGRWGYF,TGTGCCAGCAGTTTAGGCCGATGGGGGTATTTT
.,TRBJ2-1,TRBV19,few,CASSIQGSYNEQFF,TGTGCCAGTAGTATACAGGGGAGTTACAATGAGCAGTTCTTC
TRBD2,TRBJ2-1,TRBV18,few,CASSPSPFGGRYHNEQFF,TGTGCCAGCTCACCTTCGCCCTTCGGGGGGAGATACCACAATGAGCAGTTCTTC
.,TRBJ2-3,TRBV29-1,.,CSVEKPLEDTRYF,TGCAGCGTTGAAAAACCCCTCGAAGATACGCGGTATTTT
.,TRBJ2-1,TRBV27,.,CASGRQDYNEQFF,TGTGCCAGCGGGCGACAGGACTACAATGAGCAGTTCTTC
.,TRBJ2-7,TRBV4-2,many,CASSPQGRDEQYF,TGTGCCAGCAGCCCGCAGGGAAGGGACGAGCAGTACTTC
.,TRBJ2-7,TRBV28,few,CASNLKRGWGLGYEQYF,TGTGCCAGCAATCTCAAAAGGGGGTGGGGGTTGGGCTACGAGCAGTACTTC
.,TRBJ2-1,TRBV19,few,CASSIQDSYNEQFF,TGTGCCAGTAGTATACAGGACTCCTACAATGAGCAGTTCTTC
.,TRBJ2-3,TRBV2,many,CAGQTDTQYF,TGTGCCGGACAGACAGATACGCAGTATTTT
.,TRBJ2-2,TRBV30,many,CAWSERYTGELFF,TGTGCCTGGAGTGAAAGGTACACCGGGGAGCTGTTTTTT
.,TRBJ1-1,TRBV27,many,CASSLTAIGNTEAFF,TGTGCCAGCAGTTTAACAGCTATTGGAAACACTGAAGCTTTCTTT
TRBD1,TRBJ2-6,TRBV5-1,.,CASSHWDRPISGANVLTF,TGCGCCAGCAGCCATTGGGACAGGCCAATCTCTGGGGCCAACGTCCTGACTTTC
.,TRBJ1-1,TRBV5-1,many,CASSLAGNSLKEAFF,TGCGCCAGCAGCTTGGCCGGGAACTCATTAAAAGAAGCTTTCTTT
.,TRBJ2-3,TRBV13,.,CASSAHLTNLPTGSGSTDTQYF,TGTGCCAGCAGCGCACACTTGACCAACCTCCCCACGGGGTCTGGGAGCACAGATACGCAGTATTTT
TRBD1,TRBJ2-7,TRBV28,.,CASSFVTGGEQYF,TGTGCCAGCAGTTTTGTGACAGGGGGAGAGCAGTACTTC
TRBD2,TRBJ2-7,TRBV7-9,.,CASSFTSGGSYEQYF,TGTGCCAGCAGTTTCACTAGCGGGGGTTCCTACGAGCAGTACTTC
.,TRBJ2-5,TRBV7-6,.,CASSLVPAGATPYF,TGTGCCAGCAGCTTAGTGCCGGCGGGCGCGACCCCGTACTTC
.,TRBJ2-3,TRBV27,many,CASSLSRATDTQYF,TGTGCCAGCAGTTTATCTCGGGCCACAGATACGCAGTATTTT
TRBD2,TRBJ2-1,TRBV2,few,CASSLGTIESSYNEQFF,TGTGCCAGCAGTCTAGGGACTATTGAGAGCTCCTACAATGAGCAGTTCTTC
.,TRBJ2-3,TRBV9,few,CASSVFSTDTQYF,TGTGCCAGCAGCGTATTTAGCACAGATACGCAGTATTTT
.,TRBJ2-3,TRBV19,.,CASSPFPSMDTQYF,TGTGCCAGTAGTCCGTTTCCTTCGATGGATACGCAGTATTTT
TRBD2,TRBJ2-3,TRBV5-1,many,CASSWETSGSRTDTQYF,TGCGCCAGCAGCTGGGAGACTAGCGGGAGTAGGACAGATACGCAGTATTTT
TRBD1,TRBJ1-5,TRBV27,.,CASSKMGQGANQPQHF,TGTGCCAGCAGTAAAATGGGACAGGGGGCCAATCAGCCCCAGCATTTT
.,TRBJ2-5,TRBV29-1,many,CSVVGLRSQETQYF,TGCAGCGTTGTCGGCCTCCGTTCTCAAGAGACCCAGTACTTC
.,TRBJ1-1,TRBV27,.,CASSPLIGITEAFF,TGTGCCAGCAGTCCCCTGATAGGGATCACTGAAGCTTTCTTT